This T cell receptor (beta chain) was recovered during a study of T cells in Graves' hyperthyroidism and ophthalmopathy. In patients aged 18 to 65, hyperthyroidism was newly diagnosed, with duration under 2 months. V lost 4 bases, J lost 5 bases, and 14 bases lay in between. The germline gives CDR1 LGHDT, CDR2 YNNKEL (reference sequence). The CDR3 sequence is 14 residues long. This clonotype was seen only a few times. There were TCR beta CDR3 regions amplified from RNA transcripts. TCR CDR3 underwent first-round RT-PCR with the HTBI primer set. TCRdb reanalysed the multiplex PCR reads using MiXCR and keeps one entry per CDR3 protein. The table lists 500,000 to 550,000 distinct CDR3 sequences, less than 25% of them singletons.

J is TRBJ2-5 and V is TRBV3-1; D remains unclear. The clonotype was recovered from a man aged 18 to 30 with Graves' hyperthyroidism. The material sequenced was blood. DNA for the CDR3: TGTGCCAGCAGCCTCCCCTGGCAAGTGGAGACCCAGTACTTC. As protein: CASSLPWQVETQYF.